This is a list of T cell receptor beta chains from one sample in a study of lymphopenia after photon versus proton radiotherapy. This table comes from immunoSEQ multiplex PCR, and its TCRdb copy is limited to in-frame clones, with some not included. The sample lists nearly 7,500 clones; 85% to 95% were seen once. Sample: peripheral blood, taken from a patient treated with photon-based radiotherapy. These TCRs come from a woman between 45 and 65 years old with cholangiocarcinoma. Both conserved end residues are part of each CDR3. The order of the fields is CDR3 DNA, CDR3 protein, CDR3 length, D gene, clone size, J gene, V gene. A D gene is named only where the DNA matches it firmly. Clone size, where shown, is once, few, many, or a class for clones that have expanded.

TGTGCCAGCTCACCCCTTACTAGCGGGGGGGCCTTTTATGAGCAGTTCTTC,CASSPLTSGGAFYEQFF,17,TRBD2,.,TRBJ2-1,TRBV18
TGTGCCAGCAGCGTAAAGGTACATAAAAACAATCAGCCCCAGCATTTT,CASSVKVHKNNQPQHF,16,.,.,TRBJ1-5,TRBV9
TGTGCCAGCAGGAGCGGACAGGGGATAGAGCCCCAGCATTTT,CASRSGQGIEPQHF,14,TRBD1,.,TRBJ1-5,TRBV2
TGCGCCAGCAGCTTGGTCACAGGACGGCAAGAGACCCAGTACTTC,CASSLVTGRQETQYF,15,.,.,TRBJ2-5,TRBV5-1
TGCAGCGTTCTTCTCCGGGATACGCAGTATTTT,CSVLLRDTQYF,11,.,.,TRBJ2-3,TRBV29-1
TGTGCCAGCAGCTTACGTGAAACTTCTAACTATGGCTACACCTTC,CASSLRETSNYGYTF,15,.,once,TRBJ1-2,TRBV13
TGCGCCAGCAGCCCTCTGGGGAGAAGCGGGGGCCACACAGATACGCAGTATTTT,CASSPLGRSGGHTDTQYF,18,TRBD2,.,TRBJ2-3,TRBV4-1
TGTGCCAGCAGCCTACGGCGGGGGGCGGATTACGAGCAGTACTTC,CASSLRRGADYEQYF,15,TRBD2,.,TRBJ2-7,TRBV7-2
TGTGCCAGCAGCCCCCTAGATCAAGGGTTTACTGGAAACACCATATATTTT,CASSPLDQGFTGNTIYF,17,.,.,TRBJ1-3,TRBV11-2
TGTGCCAGCAGCCTCACTCCCGGGACTAGCGGTTTTTTTACCTACGAGCAGTACTTC,CASSLTPGTSGFFTYEQYF,19,TRBD2,.,TRBJ2-7,TRBV7-2
TGTGCCAGCAGTTCCGGGACAGGGGCCAACGAGCAGTACTTC,CASSSGTGANEQYF,14,TRBD1,.,TRBJ2-7,TRBV6-1
TGTGCCAGCAGCTTGGAACTCCGGGAGACCCAGTACTTC,CASSLELRETQYF,13,.,.,TRBJ2-5,TRBV5-8
TGTGCCAGTAGGCCTCGAAGGGGCTCCTACAATGAGCAGTTCTTC,CASRPRRGSYNEQFF,15,.,.,TRBJ2-1,TRBV19
TGTGCCAGCAGCTTGGGGGGCACCACCGGGGAGCTGTTTTTT,CASSLGGTTGELFF,14,.,.,TRBJ2-2,TRBV5-6
TGTGCCAGCAGCTTATTTAAATCGGGAGGGGGCGGCGAGCAGTACTTC,CASSLFKSGGGGEQYF,16,.,.,TRBJ2-7,TRBV11-2
TGTGCCAGCAGCTCGGGGCGGGGGGGCTATGGCTACACCTTC,CASSSGRGGYGYTF,14,.,once,TRBJ1-2,TRBV7-6
TGTGCCAGCAGCGGGGCCTTGGGTGAGCAGTACTTC,CASSGALGEQYF,12,.,.,TRBJ2-7,TRBV6-5
TGTGCCAGCAGCTTGGAGGCGAATCCTAACTATGGCTACACCTTC,CASSLEANPNYGYTF,15,.,.,TRBJ1-2,TRBV5-8
TGTGCCAGCAGCCAAGGCCTCTCTGGAAACACCATATATTTT,CASSQGLSGNTIYF,14,.,.,TRBJ1-3,TRBV14
TGTGCCAGCAGTTACCGAGAGACCCAGTACTTC,CASSYRETQYF,11,.,.,TRBJ2-5,TRBV6-6
TGTGCCAGCAGCCCTAGGAGGGGACTTGACCTCAATGAGCAGTTCTTC,CASSPRRGLDLNEQFF,16,.,.,TRBJ2-1,TRBV7-9
TGTGCCGCCCGAGACCCAGGAAGTGATGAAGCTTTCTTT,CAARDPGSDEAFF,13,.,.,TRBJ1-1,TRBV6-5
TGTGCCAGCAGCCCGGGGAACGCCAGGGCTTATCAGCCCCAGCATTTT,CASSPGNARAYQPQHF,16,.,.,TRBJ1-5,TRBV7-2
TGTGCCACCAGCAGAGCTAAAACGAACTCTGGAAACACCATATATTTT,CATSRAKTNSGNTIYF,16,.,.,TRBJ1-3,TRBV15